Listed below are T cell receptor beta chains from one sample, sequenced in a study of blood T cell repertoires in COVID-19. Profiled with immunoSEQ multiplex PCR; TCRdb holds only in-frame clones, not every one. The profile covers 150,000 to 200,000 clones, with around 93% appearing a single time and approximately 4.8% taken by the ten largest. Sample: peripheral blood. These receptor sequences come from a man aged 25-45 years with COVID-19, enrolled during active disease. CDR3s include the opening cysteine and the closing phenylalanine or tryptophan. D genes are given only for firm matches. Size tells how often a clone was seen (once, few, many) or the class of an expanded clone, and some rows leave it out.

j_call: TRBJ1-5
d_call: TRBD1
v_call: TRBV18
clone_size: few
cdr3_aa: CASSPTGTGNQPQHF
cdr3_nt: TGTGCCAGCTCGCCTACCGGGACAGGGAATCAGCCCCAGCATTTT

j_call: TRBJ1-2
d_call: TRBD1
v_call: TRBV19
clone_size: NA
cdr3_aa: CASSITGTGGARPSNYGYTF
cdr3_nt: TGTGCCAGTAGTATTACGGGAACAGGGGGCGCGCGTCCTTCTAACTATGGCTACACCTTC

j_call: TRBJ1-6
d_call: NA
v_call: TRBV6-5
clone_size: few
cdr3_aa: CASRDSVLSPLHF
cdr3_nt: TGTGCCAGCAGGGACAGCGTACTTTCACCCCTCCACTTT

j_call: TRBJ1-5
d_call: NA
v_call: TRBV15
clone_size: NA
cdr3_aa: CATSRWGQDSNQPQHF
cdr3_nt: TGTGCCACCAGCAGATGGGGACAAGATAGCAATCAGCCCCAGCATTTT

j_call: TRBJ2-1
d_call: TRBD1
v_call: TRBV5-4
clone_size: few
cdr3_aa: CASSSGQGKDNEQFF
cdr3_nt: TGTGCCAGCAGCTCAGGACAGGGCAAGGACAATGAGCAGTTCTTC

j_call: TRBJ2-1
d_call: TRBD2
v_call: TRBV19
clone_size: few
cdr3_aa: CASSELAGGREQFF
cdr3_nt: TGTGCCAGTAGTGAACTAGCGGGAGGCAGGGAGCAGTTCTTC

j_call: TRBJ2-1
d_call: TRBD2
v_call: TRBV9
clone_size: NA
cdr3_aa: CASSMTGTSAYNEQFF
cdr3_nt: TGTGCCAGCAGCATGACCGGGACTAGCGCCTACAATGAGCAGTTCTTC

j_call: TRBJ1-2
d_call: TRBD1
v_call: TRBV28
clone_size: NA
cdr3_aa: CASSPSGQGIGYTF
cdr3_nt: TGTGCCAGCAGTCCATCGGGACAGGGGATTGGCTACACCTTC

j_call: TRBJ1-2
d_call: NA
v_call: TRBV7-8
clone_size: NA
cdr3_aa: CASSLEGHGYGYTF
cdr3_nt: TGTGCCAGCAGCTTAGAAGGACACGGCTATGGCTACACCTTC

j_call: TRBJ2-1
d_call: NA
v_call: TRBV19
clone_size: NA
cdr3_aa: CASSSPGRGIILYNEQFF
cdr3_nt: TGTGCCAGTAGTTCCCCGGGGCGGGGAATAATTTTATACAATGAGCAGTTCTTC

j_call: TRBJ2-7
d_call: TRBD2
v_call: TRBV6-5
clone_size: NA
cdr3_aa: CASSYRGVNEQYF
cdr3_nt: TGTGCCAGCAGTTACCGGGGGGTCAACGAGCAGTACTTC

j_call: TRBJ2-3
d_call: NA
v_call: TRBV10-3
clone_size: NA
cdr3_aa: CAIRGGQQRNEDTQYF
cdr3_nt: TGTGCCATCAGGGGGGGACAGCAGCGAAACGAAGATACGCAGTATTTT

j_call: TRBJ2-1
d_call: NA
v_call: TRBV12-5
clone_size: NA
cdr3_aa: CASGFDRLGSSYNEQFF
cdr3_nt: TGTGCTAGTGGTTTTGACAGGTTAGGGTCCTCCTACAATGAGCAGTTCTTC

j_call: TRBJ1-1
d_call: NA
v_call: TRBV15
clone_size: NA
cdr3_aa: CATSRPSRGLGTEAFF
cdr3_nt: TGTGCCACCAGCAGACCCTCGAGAGGGCTGGGCACTGAAGCTTTCTTT

j_call: TRBJ2-3
d_call: NA
v_call: TRBV3-1/TRBV3-2
clone_size: NA
cdr3_aa: CASSQGQSSTDTQYF
cdr3_nt: TGTGCCAGCAGCCAAGGACAGTCTAGCACAGATACGCAGTATTTT

j_call: TRBJ2-1
d_call: TRBD2
v_call: TRBV7-2
clone_size: NA
cdr3_aa: CASSLAIRAGVGREQFF
cdr3_nt: TGTGCCAGCAGCTTAGCGATCCGAGCGGGAGTAGGTAGGGAGCAGTTCTTC

j_call: TRBJ1-6
d_call: NA
v_call: TRBV5-1
clone_size: NA
cdr3_aa: CASSQKGFWGADNSPLHF
cdr3_nt: TGCGCCAGCAGCCAGAAGGGTTTTTGGGGCGCCGATAATTCACCCCTCCACTTT

j_call: TRBJ2-1
d_call: NA
v_call: TRBV7-9
clone_size: NA
cdr3_aa: CASSFVARYNEQFF
cdr3_nt: TGTGCCAGCAGCTTTGTTGCCCGGTACAATGAGCAGTTCTTC

j_call: TRBJ2-5
d_call: TRBD2
v_call: TRBV5-6
clone_size: few
cdr3_aa: CASSLGLAGQETQYF
cdr3_nt: TGTGCCAGCAGCCTGGGACTAGCGGGTCAAGAGACCCAGTACTTC

j_call: TRBJ2-7
d_call: TRBD2
v_call: TRBV4-2
clone_size: NA
cdr3_aa: CASSQGTSPPYEQYF
cdr3_nt: TGTGCCAGCAGCCAAGGGACTAGCCCACCCTACGAGCAGTACTTC

j_call: TRBJ2-7
d_call: NA
v_call: TRBV27
clone_size: NA
cdr3_aa: CASSLQTRGEQYF
cdr3_nt: TGTGCCAGCAGTTTACAGACCCGGGGGGAGCAGTACTTC

j_call: TRBJ1-6
d_call: TRBD1
v_call: TRBV18
clone_size: NA
cdr3_aa: CASSPRDRLNSPLHF
cdr3_nt: TGTGCCAGCTCACCCCGGGACAGGTTGAATTCACCCCTCCACTTT

j_call: TRBJ2-1
d_call: TRBD2
v_call: TRBV19
clone_size: NA
cdr3_aa: CASRTSAGGPNEQFF
cdr3_nt: TGTGCCAGTAGAACTTCGGCGGGAGGGCCTAATGAGCAGTTCTTC

j_call: TRBJ2-3
d_call: TRBD2
v_call: TRBV4-2
clone_size: once
cdr3_aa: CASSQEAGASSSTDTQYF
cdr3_nt: TGTGCCAGCAGCCAGGAAGCGGGAGCTTCTTCTAGCACAGATACGCAGTATTTT

j_call: TRBJ2-1
d_call: TRBD1
v_call: TRBV7-6
clone_size: NA
cdr3_aa: CASSLLDRGINNEQFF
cdr3_nt: TGTGCCAGCAGCTTACTGGACAGGGGGATTAACAATGAGCAGTTCTTC

j_call: TRBJ1-2
d_call: NA
v_call: TRBV19
clone_size: NA
cdr3_aa: CASTRGGHGYTF
cdr3_nt: TGTGCCAGTACTAGGGGTGGCCATGGCTACACCTTC

j_call: TRBJ2-1
d_call: NA
v_call: TRBV15
clone_size: NA
cdr3_aa: CATSRVRVPNEQFF
cdr3_nt: TGTGCCACCAGCAGAGTCAGGGTCCCCAATGAGCAGTTCTTC

j_call: TRBJ2-7
d_call: TRBD1
v_call: TRBV5-1
clone_size: NA
cdr3_aa: CASSFGQGADEQYF
cdr3_nt: TGCGCCAGCAGCTTCGGCCAGGGGGCGGACGAGCAGTACTTC

j_call: TRBJ2-7
d_call: NA
v_call: TRBV10-3
clone_size: NA
cdr3_aa: CAIKEGDEQYF
cdr3_nt: TGTGCCATCAAGGAAGGGGACGAGCAGTACTTC

j_call: TRBJ2-1
d_call: TRBD1
v_call: TRBV7-2
clone_size: NA
cdr3_aa: CASSSRQGNNEQFF
cdr3_nt: TGTGCCAGCAGCTCCCGACAGGGCAACAATGAGCAGTTCTTC

j_call: TRBJ2-7
d_call: NA
v_call: TRBV18
clone_size: NA
cdr3_aa: CASSPLGESYEQYF
cdr3_nt: TGTGCCAGCTCACCTCTAGGGGAATCCTACGAGCAGTACTTC

j_call: TRBJ1-2
d_call: NA
v_call: TRBV3-1/TRBV3-2
clone_size: NA
cdr3_aa: CASSPHISYYGYTF
cdr3_nt: TGTGCCAGCAGCCCCCACATTTCCTACTATGGCTACACCTTC

j_call: TRBJ1-1
d_call: TRBD1
v_call: TRBV7-9
clone_size: NA
cdr3_aa: CASSPGQGAFANTEAFF
cdr3_nt: TGTGCCAGCAGCCCCGGACAGGGAGCATTTGCGAACACTGAAGCTTTCTTT

j_call: TRBJ2-7
d_call: NA
v_call: TRBV7-9
clone_size: NA
cdr3_aa: CASSNRVYEQYF
cdr3_nt: TGTGCCAGCAGCAACAGGGTTTACGAGCAGTACTTC

j_call: TRBJ1-5
d_call: NA
v_call: TRBV24-1
clone_size: NA
cdr3_aa: CATSPRGFSQPQHF
cdr3_nt: TGTGCCACCAGTCCCAGGGGATTTAGTCAGCCCCAGCATTTT

j_call: TRBJ2-5
d_call: TRBD1
v_call: TRBV28
clone_size: NA
cdr3_aa: CASSGGDREKETQYF
cdr3_nt: TGTGCCAGCAGTGGGGGGGACAGGGAAAAGGAGACCCAGTACTTC

j_call: TRBJ1-5
d_call: NA
v_call: TRBV6-6
clone_size: NA
cdr3_aa: CASSFTGTNQPQHF
cdr3_nt: TGTGCCAGCAGTTTCACGGGTACCAATCAGCCCCAGCATTTT

j_call: TRBJ2-3
d_call: NA
v_call: TRBV7-3
clone_size: NA
cdr3_aa: CASSRSGTDTQYF
cdr3_nt: TGTGCCTCATCTCGGAGCGGCACAGATACGCAGTATTTT